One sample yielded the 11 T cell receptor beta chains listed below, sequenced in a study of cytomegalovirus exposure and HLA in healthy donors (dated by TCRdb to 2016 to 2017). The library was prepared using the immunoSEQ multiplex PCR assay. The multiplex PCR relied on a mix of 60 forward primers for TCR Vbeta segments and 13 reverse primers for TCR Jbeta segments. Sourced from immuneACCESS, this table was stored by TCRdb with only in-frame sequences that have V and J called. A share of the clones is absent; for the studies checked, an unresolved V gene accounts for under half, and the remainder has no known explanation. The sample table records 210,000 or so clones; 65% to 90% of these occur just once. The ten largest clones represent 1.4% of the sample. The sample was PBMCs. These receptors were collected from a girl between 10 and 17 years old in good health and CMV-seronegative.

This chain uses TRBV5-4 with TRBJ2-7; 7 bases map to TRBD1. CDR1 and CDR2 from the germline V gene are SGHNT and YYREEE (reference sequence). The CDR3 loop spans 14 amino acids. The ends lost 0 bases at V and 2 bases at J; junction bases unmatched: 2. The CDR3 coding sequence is TGTGCCAGCAGCTTGGGAGGGGGCCCCTACGAGCAGTACTTC. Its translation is CASSLGGGPYEQYF.

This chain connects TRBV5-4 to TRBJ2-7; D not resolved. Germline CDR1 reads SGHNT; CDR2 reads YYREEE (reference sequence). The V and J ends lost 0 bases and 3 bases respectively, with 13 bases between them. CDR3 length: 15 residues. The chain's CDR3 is CASSLDLVQVYEQYF. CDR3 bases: TGTGCCAGCAGCTTGGATCTAGTCCAAGTCTACGAGCAGTACTTC.

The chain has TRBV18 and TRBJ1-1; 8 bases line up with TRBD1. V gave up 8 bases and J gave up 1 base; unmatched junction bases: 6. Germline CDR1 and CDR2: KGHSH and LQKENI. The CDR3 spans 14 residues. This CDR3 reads CASVRGLGNTEAFF. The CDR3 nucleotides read TGTGCCAGCGTCAGGGGGCTGGGGAACACTGAAGCTTTCTTT.

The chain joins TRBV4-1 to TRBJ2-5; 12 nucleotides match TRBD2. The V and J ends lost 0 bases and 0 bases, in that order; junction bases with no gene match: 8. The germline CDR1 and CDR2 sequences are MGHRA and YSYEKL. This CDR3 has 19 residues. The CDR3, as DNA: TGCGCCAGCAGCCAAGATCATAGTCTAGCGGGGGGGTACCAAGAGACCCAGTACTTC. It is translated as CASSQDHSLAGGYQETQYF.

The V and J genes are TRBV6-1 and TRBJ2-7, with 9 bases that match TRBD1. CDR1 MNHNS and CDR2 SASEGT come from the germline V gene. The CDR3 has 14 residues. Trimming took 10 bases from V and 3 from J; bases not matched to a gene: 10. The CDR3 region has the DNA TGTGCCACCCGCAGGACAGGGGTTGTCTACGAGCAGTACTTC. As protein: CATRRTGVVYEQYF.

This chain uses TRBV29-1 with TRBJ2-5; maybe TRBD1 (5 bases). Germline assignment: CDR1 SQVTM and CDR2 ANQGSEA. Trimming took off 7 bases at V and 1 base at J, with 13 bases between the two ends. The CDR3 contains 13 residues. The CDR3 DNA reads TGCAGCGAGAAGGTCAGGGTCCAAGAGACCCAGTACTTC. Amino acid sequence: CSEKVRVQETQYF.

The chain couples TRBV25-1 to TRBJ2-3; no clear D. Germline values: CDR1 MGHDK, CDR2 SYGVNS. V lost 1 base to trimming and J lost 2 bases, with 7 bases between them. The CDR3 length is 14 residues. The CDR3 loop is CASSEFRSTDTQYF. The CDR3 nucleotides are TGTGCCAGCAGTGAATTTCGGTCCACAGATACGCAGTATTTT.

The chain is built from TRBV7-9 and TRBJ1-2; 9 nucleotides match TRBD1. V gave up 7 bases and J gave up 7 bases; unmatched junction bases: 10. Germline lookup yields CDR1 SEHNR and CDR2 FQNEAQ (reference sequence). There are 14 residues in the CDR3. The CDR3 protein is CASIPWDRDAGYTF. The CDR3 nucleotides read TGTGCCAGCATACCCTGGGACAGGGACGCTGGCTACACCTTC.

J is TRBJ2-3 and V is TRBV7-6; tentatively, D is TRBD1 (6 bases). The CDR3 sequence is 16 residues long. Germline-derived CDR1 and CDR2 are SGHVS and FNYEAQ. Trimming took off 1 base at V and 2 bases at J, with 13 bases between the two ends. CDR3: CASSLVRGSHTDTQYF. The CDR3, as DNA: TGTGCCAGCAGCTTAGTAAGGGGGAGCCACACAGATACGCAGTATTTT.

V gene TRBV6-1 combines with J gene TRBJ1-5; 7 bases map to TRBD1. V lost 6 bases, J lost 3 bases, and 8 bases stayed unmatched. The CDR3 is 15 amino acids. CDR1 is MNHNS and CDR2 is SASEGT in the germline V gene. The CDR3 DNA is TGTGCCAGCAGCCCTTCCAGGGGGGACAATCAGCCCCAGCATTTT. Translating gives CASSPSRGDNQPQHF.

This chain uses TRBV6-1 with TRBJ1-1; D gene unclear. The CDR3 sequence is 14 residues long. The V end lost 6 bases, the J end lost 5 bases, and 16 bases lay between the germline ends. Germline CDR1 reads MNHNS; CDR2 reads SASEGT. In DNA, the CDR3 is TGTGCCAGCAGGTGGTGGAGGAGAGGGACTGAAGCTTTCTTT. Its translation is CASRWWRRGTEAFF.